Listed here are 8 T cell receptor beta chains from one sample, sequenced in a study of cytomegalovirus exposure and HLA in healthy donors. The PCR used 60 Vbeta and 13 Jbeta primers. TCRdb keeps only in-frame clones here, not all; method: immunoSEQ multiplex PCR. The top ten clones hold roughly 0.31% of a sample with roughly 250,000 clones, under 90% of them seen once. Sequencing was carried out using PBMCs. The receptors stem from a girl aged 2 to 9 in good health and CMV-seronegative.

This clone was detected only once. The chain combines TRBV11-1 with TRBJ1-1; D perhaps matches TRBD1 (5 bases). Trimming removed 2 bases at V and 10 bases at J, with 14 bases between. This CDR3 is built from 13 residues. Germline lookup yields CDR1 SGHAT and CDR2 FQDESV (reference sequence). CDR3 region: CASSLSARVGAFF. As DNA, the CDR3 is TGTGCCAGCAGCTTATCAGCCAGGGTAGGAGCTTTCTTT.

This clone was recorded a few times. The chain uses TRBV27 and TRBJ2-1; 9 nucleotides match TRBD1. The trim removed 6 bases at V and 1 base at J, leaving 7 bases unmatched. The CDR3 contains 16 residues. Germline values: CDR1 MNHEY, CDR2 SMNVEV (reference sequence). This CDR3 is CASSRTGQGSYNEQFF. The CDR3 DNA reads TGTGCCAGCAGCAGAACGGGACAGGGATCCTACAATGAGCAGTTCTTC.

The rearrangement joins TRBV28 to TRBJ1-6; D not resolved. Looked up from germline, CDR1 is MDHEN and CDR2 is SYDVKM. This CDR3 comprises 15 residues. Trimming cost V 5 bases and J 8 bases, with 16 bases left between them. The CDR3 coding sequence is TGTGCCAGCAGTGGACCCCGACGAGCGGATTCACCCCTCCACTTT. It codes for CASSGPRRADSPLHF.

As regards this clone: The limits of the CDR3 on the DNA are not certain, so only TCRdb's listed CDR3 is given. The chain links TRBV13 to TRBJ1-2. Germline V gene data show CDR1 as PRHDT and CDR2 as FYEKMQ (reference sequence). 16 amino acids form the CDR3, both terminal residues included. This CDR3 is CASSRWAAGANYGCTF.

For this clone: At one end, the junction sequence differs from germline, possibly due to a read error. The V gene is TRBV6-6, the J gene TRBJ1-2; 8 positions match TRBD1. The CDR3 is 14 residues long. Germline assignment: CDR1 MNHNY and CDR2 SVGAGI (reference sequence). The CDR3: CACRSGGEFYGYTF. DNA for the CDR3: TGTGCCTGCAGATCAGGGGGCGAGTTCTATGGCTACACCTTC.

This clone was picked up a small number of times. V and J are TRBV7-3 and TRBJ2-1, with a possible D match to TRBD2 (6 bases). This CDR3 has 15 amino acids. From germline, CDR1 is SGHTA and CDR2 FQGTGA. Trimming shortened V by 5 bases and J by 2 bases, and 13 bases separated the two germline ends. CDR3 in DNA: TGTGCCAGCAGCATGGGGACTCCGCCCTACAATGAGCAGTTCTTC. As protein: CASSMGTPPYNEQFF.

The chain has TRBV7-6 and TRBJ2-5; D may be TRBD2 (5 bases). The CDR3 runs 14 residues. Trimming cost V 1 base and J 2 bases, with 8 bases left between them. The V gene's germline CDR1 is SGHVS and CDR2 FNYEAQ. This CDR3 is CASSLDRGQETQYF. CDR3 DNA: TGTGCCAGCAGCTTAGATCGCGGGCAAGAGACCCAGTACTTC.

The V and J genes are TRBV7-6 and TRBJ2-5; 8 bases are shared with TRBD2. The CDR3 is made up of 16 amino acids. Trimming took 5 bases from V and 4 from J; bases not matched to a gene: 12. Looked up from germline, CDR1 is SGHVS and CDR2 is FNYEAQ. CDR3 in DNA: TGTGCCAGCAGCCACTGGACTAGCTGGGGGGGAGAGACCCAGTACTTC. Translating it yields CASSHWTSWGGETQYF.